This T cell receptor beta chain was sequenced for a study of blood T cell repertoires in COVID-19. Across the whole study: Acute-phase and convalescent COVID-19 samples originated in the United States, Italy and Spain. PBMCs, B-cell-depleted T cells, or T cells were the source of the cDNA or gDNA that made up the material.

Followed over time, Seattle patients had been enrolled while infection was active. V lost 5 bases, J lost 3 bases, and 13 bases stayed unmatched. The CDR3 has 17 amino acids. CDR1 and CDR2 from the germline V gene are SGHAT and FQNNGV. The sample holds one count of this clone. Authors' data handling: The authors estimated nucleated cell counts from reference gene primer amplification. The repertoire was sequenced with immunoSEQ multiplex PCR; TCRdb's copy has only in-frame clones and lacks some. The V and J calls and clone size were taken over from that table, and D and trimming were inferred from the DNA. The table records approximately 110,000 clones, 60% to 80% of them present only once.

The sequence derives from a man older than 75 with COVID-19, enrolled during active disease. V gene TRBV11-2 combines with J gene TRBJ2-7; 10 positions match TRBD2. The sequenced sample was peripheral blood. In nucleotides, the CDR3 is TGTGCCAGCAGCCCAAGGCTAGCGGGAGAATTCATCTACGAGCAGTACTTC. It yields the protein CASSPRLAGEFIYEQYF.